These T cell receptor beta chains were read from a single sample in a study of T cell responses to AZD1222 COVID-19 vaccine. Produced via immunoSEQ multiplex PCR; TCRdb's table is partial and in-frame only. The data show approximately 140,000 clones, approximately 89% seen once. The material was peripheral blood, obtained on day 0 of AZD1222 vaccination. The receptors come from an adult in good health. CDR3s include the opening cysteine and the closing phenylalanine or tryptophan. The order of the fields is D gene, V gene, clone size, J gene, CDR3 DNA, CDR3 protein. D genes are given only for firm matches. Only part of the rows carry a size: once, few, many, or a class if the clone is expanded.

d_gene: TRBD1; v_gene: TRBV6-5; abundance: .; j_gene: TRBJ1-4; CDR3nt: TGTGCCAGCAGTTACCGACAGGGCCGTAATGAAAAACTGTTTTTT; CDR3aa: CASSYRQGRNEKLFF
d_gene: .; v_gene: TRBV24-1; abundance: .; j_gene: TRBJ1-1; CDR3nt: TGTGCCACCAGTGAGGGGGGGAACACTGAAGCTTTCTTT; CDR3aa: CATSEGGNTEAFF
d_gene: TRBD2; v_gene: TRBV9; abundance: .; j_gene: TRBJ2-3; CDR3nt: TGTGCCAGCAGCGTAGCTGTTAGCGGGGACCTTAGCACAGATACGCAGTATTTT; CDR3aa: CASSVAVSGDLSTDTQYF
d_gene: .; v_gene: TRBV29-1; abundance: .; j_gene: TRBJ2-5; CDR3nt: TGCAGCGTTGGGAGCGGTACACAGAGAGAGACCCAGTACTTC; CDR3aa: CSVGSGTQRETQYF
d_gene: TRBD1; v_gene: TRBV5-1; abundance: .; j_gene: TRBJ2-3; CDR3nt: TGCGCCAGCAGCTTGAACCAGGGGGCGAACGGAGATACGCAGTATTTT; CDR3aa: CASSLNQGANGDTQYF
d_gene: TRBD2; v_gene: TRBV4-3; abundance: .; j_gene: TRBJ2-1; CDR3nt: TGCGCCAGCAGCCAAGATTATGGGACTAGCGGAGGCAATGAGCAGTTCTTC; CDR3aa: CASSQDYGTSGGNEQFF
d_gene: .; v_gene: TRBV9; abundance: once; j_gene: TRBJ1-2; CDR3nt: TGTGCCAGCAGCCCGATCAGCCCATGGAACTATGGCTACACCTTC; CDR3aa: CASSPISPWNYGYTF
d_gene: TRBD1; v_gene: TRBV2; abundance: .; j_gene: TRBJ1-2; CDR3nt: TGTGCCAGCACTCTGGGACAGGCAATTAACTATGGCTACACCTTC; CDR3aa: CASTLGQAINYGYTF
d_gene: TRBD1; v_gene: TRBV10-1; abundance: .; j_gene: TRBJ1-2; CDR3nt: TGCGCCAGCAAGATAAAAGGGGCAGGGGGTCTCCCTAACTATGGCTACACCTTC; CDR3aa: CASKIKGAGGLPNYGYTF
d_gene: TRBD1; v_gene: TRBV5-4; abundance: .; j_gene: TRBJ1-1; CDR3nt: TGTGCCAGCCGTATGGACAGGGGCGGTGAAGCTTTCTTT; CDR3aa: CASRMDRGGEAFF
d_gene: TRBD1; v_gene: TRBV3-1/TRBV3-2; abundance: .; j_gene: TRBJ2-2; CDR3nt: TGTGCCAGCAGCCGAAGGGCAGGGGGCTCCGGGGAGCTGTTTTTT; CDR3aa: CASSRRAGGSGELFF
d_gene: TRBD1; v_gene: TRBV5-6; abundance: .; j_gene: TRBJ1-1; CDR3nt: TGTGCCAGCAGCGACTTCAGGGGGGAGGGAGCTTTCTTT; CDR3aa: CASSDFRGEGAFF
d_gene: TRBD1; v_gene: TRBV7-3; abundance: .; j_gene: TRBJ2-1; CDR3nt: TGTGCCAGCAGCTTAGACAGGGGGGCCTACAATGAGCAGTTCTTC; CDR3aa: CASSLDRGAYNEQFF
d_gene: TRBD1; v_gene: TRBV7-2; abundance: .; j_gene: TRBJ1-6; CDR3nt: TGTGCCAGCAGCCTCAGACAGGGCTCCTATAATTCACCCCTCCACTTT; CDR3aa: CASSLRQGSYNSPLHF
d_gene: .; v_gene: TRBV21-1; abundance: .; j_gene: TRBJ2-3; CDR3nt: TGTGCCAGCAGCAAAGAGCACCGGGATTCTAGCACAGATACGCAGTATTTT; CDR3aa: CASSKEHRDSSTDTQYF
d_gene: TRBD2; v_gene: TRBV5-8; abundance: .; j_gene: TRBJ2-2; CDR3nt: TGTGCCAGCAGCTTGGGTCTAGCGGGGACCGGGGAGCTGTTTTTT; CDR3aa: CASSLGLAGTGELFF
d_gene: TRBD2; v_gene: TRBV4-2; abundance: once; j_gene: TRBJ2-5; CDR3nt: TGTGCCAGCAACCGCGGGGGGGCCGAGGAGACCCAGTACTTC; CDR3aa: CASNRGGAEETQYF
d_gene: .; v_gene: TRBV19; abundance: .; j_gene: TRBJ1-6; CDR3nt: TGTGCCAGCAGGGTGAGCTCCTATAATTCACCCCTCCACTTT; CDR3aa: CASRVSSYNSPLHF
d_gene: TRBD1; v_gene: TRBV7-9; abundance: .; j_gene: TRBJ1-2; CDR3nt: TGTGCCAGCAGCTTTGAACAGGGGATTAACTATGGCTACACCTTC; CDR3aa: CASSFEQGINYGYTF
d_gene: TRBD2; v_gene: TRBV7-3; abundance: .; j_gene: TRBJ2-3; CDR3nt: TGTGCCAGCAGCTTAGGGGGACTAGCGGGGGGCACAGATACGCAGTATTTT; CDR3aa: CASSLGGLAGGTDTQYF
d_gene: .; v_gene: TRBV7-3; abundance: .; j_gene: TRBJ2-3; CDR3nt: TGTGCCAGCAGCTTGGCCAGGGATACGCAGTATTTT; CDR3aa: CASSLARDTQYF
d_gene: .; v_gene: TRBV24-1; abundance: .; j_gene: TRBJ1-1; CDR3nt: TGTGCCACCAGCCGGGGAAACACTGAAGCTTTCTTT; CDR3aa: CATSRGNTEAFF
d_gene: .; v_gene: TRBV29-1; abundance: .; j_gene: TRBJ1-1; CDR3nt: TGCAGCGTTGGTGGGGCCGTGTGGGGTGAAGCTTTCTTT; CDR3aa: CSVGGAVWGEAFF
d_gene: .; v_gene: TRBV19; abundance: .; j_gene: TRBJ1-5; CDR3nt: TGTGCCAGTAGTATAGGAGGGGCTAATCAGCCCCAGCATTTT; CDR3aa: CASSIGGANQPQHF
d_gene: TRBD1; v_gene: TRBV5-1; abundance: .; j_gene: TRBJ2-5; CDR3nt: TGCGCCAGCAGCAGGGACAGGTCACAAGAGACCCAGTACTTC; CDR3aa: CASSRDRSQETQYF
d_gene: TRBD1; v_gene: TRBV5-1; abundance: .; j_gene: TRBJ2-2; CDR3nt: TGCGCCACCGCCGACAGGGCCCACACCGGGGAGCTGTTTTTT; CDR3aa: CATADRAHTGELFF
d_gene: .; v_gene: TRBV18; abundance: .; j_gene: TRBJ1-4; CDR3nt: TGTGCCAGCTCATATACGGCTAGCGGCAGCCTACGACAGGAGTTTAGGGAAAAACTGTTTTTT; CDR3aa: CASSYTASGSLRQEFREKLFF
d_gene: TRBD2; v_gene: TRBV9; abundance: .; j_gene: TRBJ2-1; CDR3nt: TGTGCCAGCAGCACCCGGACTAGCGGGGGGGCCCATGAGCAGTTCTTC; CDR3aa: CASSTRTSGGAHEQFF
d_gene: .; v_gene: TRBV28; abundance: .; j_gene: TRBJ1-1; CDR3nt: TGTGCCGTAGGGGAGGTGTTGAAAGCTTTCTTT; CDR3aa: CAVGEVLKAFF
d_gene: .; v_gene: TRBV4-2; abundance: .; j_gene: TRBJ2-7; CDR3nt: TGTGCCAGCAGCCAAGATCTTCGGCGGGGAGGCGAGCAGTACTTC; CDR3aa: CASSQDLRRGGEQYF
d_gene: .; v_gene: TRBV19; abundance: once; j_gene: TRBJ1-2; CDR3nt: TGTGCCAGTAGTCTAGGGGACGGCCTTAACTATGGCTACACCTTC; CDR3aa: CASSLGDGLNYGYTF
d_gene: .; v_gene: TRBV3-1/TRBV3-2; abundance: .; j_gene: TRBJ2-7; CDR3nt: TGTGCCAGCAGCCAAGTCCTTCGAGGGTTCTCCTACGAGCAGTACTTC; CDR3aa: CASSQVLRGFSYEQYF
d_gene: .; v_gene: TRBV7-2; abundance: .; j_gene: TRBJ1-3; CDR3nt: TGTGCCAGCAGCTTAGTCGGGGCGCCCTCTGGAAACACCATATATTTT; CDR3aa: CASSLVGAPSGNTIYF
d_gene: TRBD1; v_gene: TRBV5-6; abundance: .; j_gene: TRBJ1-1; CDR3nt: TGTGCCAGCAGCCTGAGACAGGGGTACACTGAAGCTTTCTTT; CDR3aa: CASSLRQGYTEAFF
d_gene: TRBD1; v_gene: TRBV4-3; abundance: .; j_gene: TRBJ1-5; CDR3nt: TGCGCCAGCAGCCAACAATTGGGACAGGGCTTGAGCAATCAGCCCCAGCATTTT; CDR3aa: CASSQQLGQGLSNQPQHF
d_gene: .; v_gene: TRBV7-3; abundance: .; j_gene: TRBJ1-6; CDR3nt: TGTGCCAGCAGCGCTACCGGGTCATTGAATTCACCCCTCCACTTT; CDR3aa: CASSATGSLNSPLHF
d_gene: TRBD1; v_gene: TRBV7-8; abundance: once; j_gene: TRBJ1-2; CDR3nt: TGTGCCAGCAGCGCAGGGGGCTCCGACTATGGCTACACCTTC; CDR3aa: CASSAGGSDYGYTF
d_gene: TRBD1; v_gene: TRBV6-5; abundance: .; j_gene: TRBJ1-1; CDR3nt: TGTGCCAGCAGTTACGGCAGGGGGGGCTCCGCTGAAGCTTTCTTT; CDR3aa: CASSYGRGGSAEAFF
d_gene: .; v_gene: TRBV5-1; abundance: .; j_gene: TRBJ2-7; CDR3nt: TGCGCCAGCCGCGAGGGTCCGGAATCCCGTGGCGAGCAGTACTTC; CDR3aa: CASREGPESRGEQYF
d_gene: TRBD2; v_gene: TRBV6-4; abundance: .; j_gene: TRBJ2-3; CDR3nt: TGTGCCAGCAGTGACTCGGGAGCGGGGGGGAGCACAGATACGCAGTATTTT; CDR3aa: CASSDSGAGGSTDTQYF
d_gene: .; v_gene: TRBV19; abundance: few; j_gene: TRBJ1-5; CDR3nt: TGTGCCACCGACCCCTCATTCGTTCCCCAGCATTTT; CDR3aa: CATDPSFVPQHF
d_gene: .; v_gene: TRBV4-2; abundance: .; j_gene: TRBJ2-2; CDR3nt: TGTGCCAGCAGCCAAGAGGGAGTCACCGGGGAGCTGTTTTTT; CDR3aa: CASSQEGVTGELFF
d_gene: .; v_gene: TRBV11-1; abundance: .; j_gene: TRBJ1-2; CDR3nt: TGTGCCAGCAGCTTAGCGCCGGAGGGGCGGGATGGCTACACCTTC; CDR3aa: CASSLAPEGRDGYTF
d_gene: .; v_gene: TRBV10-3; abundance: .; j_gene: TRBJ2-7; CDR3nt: TGTGCCATCAGTCCCTCTTACGAGCAGTACTTC; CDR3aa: CAISPSYEQYF
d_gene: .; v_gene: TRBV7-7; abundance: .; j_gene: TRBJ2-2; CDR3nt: TGTGCTAGCAGCTTAGCTGTCGGATTGAACACCGGGGAGCTGTTTTTT; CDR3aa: CASSLAVGLNTGELFF
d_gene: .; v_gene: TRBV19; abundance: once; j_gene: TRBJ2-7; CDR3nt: TGTGCCAGTAGTATACCCGGGGTGCGGACGTATGAGCAGTACTTC; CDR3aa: CASSIPGVRTYEQYF
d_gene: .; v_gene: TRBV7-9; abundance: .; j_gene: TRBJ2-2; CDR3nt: TGTGCCAGCAGCTCGACAGGATACACCGGGGAGCTGTTTTTT; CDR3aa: CASSSTGYTGELFF
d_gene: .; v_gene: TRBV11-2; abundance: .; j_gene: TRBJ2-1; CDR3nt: TGTGCCAGCAGCTTAGGCGGGCCCAATGAGCAGTTCTTC; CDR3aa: CASSLGGPNEQFF
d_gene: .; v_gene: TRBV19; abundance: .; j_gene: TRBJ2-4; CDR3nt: TGTGCCACTCAAGATCCGGGGACCTCGGCGAACATTCAGTACTTC; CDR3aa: CATQDPGTSANIQYF
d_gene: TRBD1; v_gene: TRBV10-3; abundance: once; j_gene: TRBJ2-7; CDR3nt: TGTGCCATCAGTGAGTCGACAGGGGGCGCGATCTACGAGCAGTACTTC; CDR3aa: CAISESTGGAIYEQYF
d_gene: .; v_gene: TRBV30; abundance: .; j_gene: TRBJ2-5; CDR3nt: TGTGCCTGGAGTGAAGGGCTAACCGTCCAAGAGACCCAGTACTTC; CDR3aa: CAWSEGLTVQETQYF
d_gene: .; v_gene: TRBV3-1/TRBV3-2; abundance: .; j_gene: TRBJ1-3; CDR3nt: TGTGCCACAGGCCCCCAGGGTAACGGAAACACCATATATTTT; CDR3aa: CATGPQGNGNTIYF
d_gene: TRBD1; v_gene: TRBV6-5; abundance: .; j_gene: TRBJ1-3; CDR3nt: TGTGCCAGCAGTAACAGGGGGCTCGGAAACACCATATATTTT; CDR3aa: CASSNRGLGNTIYF
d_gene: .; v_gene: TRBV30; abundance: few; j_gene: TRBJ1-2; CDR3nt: TGTGCCTGGAGTGCGAGGGAAGGCTATATCAACTATGGCTACACCTTC; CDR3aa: CAWSAREGYINYGYTF
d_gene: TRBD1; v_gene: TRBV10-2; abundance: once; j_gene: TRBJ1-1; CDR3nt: TGCGCCAGCCTGGGGACAGGGGTAACTGAAGCTTTCTTT; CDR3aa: CASLGTGVTEAFF
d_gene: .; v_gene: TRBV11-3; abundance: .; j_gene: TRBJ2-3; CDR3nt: TGTGCCAGCAGCCTGGGGACATCGGCAGATACGCAGTATTTT; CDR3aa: CASSLGTSADTQYF
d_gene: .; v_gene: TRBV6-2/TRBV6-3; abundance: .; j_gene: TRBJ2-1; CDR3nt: TGTGCCAGCAGTTATCAGGCAGGGGTAGGAGGGGAGCAGTTCTTC; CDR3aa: CASSYQAGVGGEQFF
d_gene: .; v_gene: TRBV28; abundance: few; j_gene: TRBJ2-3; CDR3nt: TGTGCCAGCGGCCTGTTGAATACGCAGTATTTT; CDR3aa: CASGLLNTQYF
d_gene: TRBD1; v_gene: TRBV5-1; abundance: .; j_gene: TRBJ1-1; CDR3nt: TGCGCCAGCAGCCAGGGACAGCCGAACACTGAAGCTTTCTTT; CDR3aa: CASSQGQPNTEAFF
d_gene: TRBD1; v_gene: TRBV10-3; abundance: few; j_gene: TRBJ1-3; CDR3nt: TGTGCCATCAGGATAGGGGGCGCAACGGATGGAAACACCATATATTTT; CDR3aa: CAIRIGGATDGNTIYF